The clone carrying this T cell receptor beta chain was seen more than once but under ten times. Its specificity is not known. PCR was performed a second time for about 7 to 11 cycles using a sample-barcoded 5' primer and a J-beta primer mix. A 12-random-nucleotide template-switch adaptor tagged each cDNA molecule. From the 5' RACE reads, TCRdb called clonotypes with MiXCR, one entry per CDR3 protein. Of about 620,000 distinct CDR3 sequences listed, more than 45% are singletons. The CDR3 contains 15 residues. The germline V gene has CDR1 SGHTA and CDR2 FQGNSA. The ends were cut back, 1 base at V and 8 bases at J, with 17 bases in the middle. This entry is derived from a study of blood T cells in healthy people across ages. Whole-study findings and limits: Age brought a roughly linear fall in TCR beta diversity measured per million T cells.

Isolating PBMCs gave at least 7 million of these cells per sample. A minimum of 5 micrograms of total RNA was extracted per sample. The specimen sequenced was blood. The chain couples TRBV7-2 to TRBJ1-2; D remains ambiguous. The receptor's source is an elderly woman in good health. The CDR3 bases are TGTGCCAGCAGCTTAGTCGGCGGCAGCCTTGCGGGCTACACCTTC. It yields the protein CASSLVGGSLAGYTF.